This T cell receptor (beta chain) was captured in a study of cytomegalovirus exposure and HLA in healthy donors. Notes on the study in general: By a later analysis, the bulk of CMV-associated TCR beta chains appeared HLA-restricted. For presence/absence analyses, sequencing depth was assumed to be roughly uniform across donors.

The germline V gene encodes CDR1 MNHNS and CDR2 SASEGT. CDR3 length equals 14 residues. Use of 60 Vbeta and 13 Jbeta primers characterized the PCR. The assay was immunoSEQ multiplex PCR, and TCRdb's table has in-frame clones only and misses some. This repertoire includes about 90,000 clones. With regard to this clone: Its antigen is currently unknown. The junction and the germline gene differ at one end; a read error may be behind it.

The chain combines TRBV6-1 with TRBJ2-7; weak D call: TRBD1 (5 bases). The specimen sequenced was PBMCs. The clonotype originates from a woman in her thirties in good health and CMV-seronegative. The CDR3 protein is CAGSAEQASYEQYF. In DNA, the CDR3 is TGTGCCGGCAGTGCCGAACAGGCCTCCTACGAGCAGTACTTC.